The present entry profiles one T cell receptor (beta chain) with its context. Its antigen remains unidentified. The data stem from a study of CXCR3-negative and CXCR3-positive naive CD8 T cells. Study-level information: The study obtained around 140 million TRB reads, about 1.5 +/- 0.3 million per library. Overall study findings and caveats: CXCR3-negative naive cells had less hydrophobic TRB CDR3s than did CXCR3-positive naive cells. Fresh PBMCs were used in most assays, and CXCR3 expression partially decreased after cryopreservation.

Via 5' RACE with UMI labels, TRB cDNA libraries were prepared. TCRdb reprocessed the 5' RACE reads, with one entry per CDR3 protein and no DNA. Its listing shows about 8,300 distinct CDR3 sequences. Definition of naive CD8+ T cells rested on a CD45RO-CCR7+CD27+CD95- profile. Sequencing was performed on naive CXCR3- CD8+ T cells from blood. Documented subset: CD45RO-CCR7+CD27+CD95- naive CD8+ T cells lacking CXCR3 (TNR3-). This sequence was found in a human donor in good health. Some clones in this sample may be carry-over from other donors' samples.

The CDR3: CASSVRRDRETYEQYF. This chain connects TRBV5-1 to TRBJ2-7; there is no DNA to check the TCRdb D call of TRBD1. This CDR3 is 16 amino acids long. The V gene's germline CDR1 is SGHRS and CDR2 YFSETQ.